These 28 T cell receptor beta chains came from one sample sequenced in a study of blood T cells in healthy people across ages. A second roughly 6 to 12 cycle PCR used barcoded and J-beta primers. TCRdb redid the calling of the 5' RACE reads with MiXCR, one entry per CDR3 protein. The data hold about 620,000 distinct CDR3 sequences, with over 40% observed a single time. Sequencing was performed on blood. These receptors were collected from a woman of 80 years or more in good health.

This clonotype has at least ten counts. The chain employs TRBV4-2 and TRBJ2-1, with TRBD2 identical over 9 bases. This CDR3 is 15 amino acids long. With V trimmed by 2 bases and J by 6 bases, 5 bases remained unmatched. Per the germline V gene, CDR1 is LGHNA and CDR2 is YNFKEQ. The CDR3 here is CASSQRLADSNEQFF. CDR3 coding DNA: TGTGCCAGCAGCCAAAGACTAGCGGATAGCAATGAGCAGTTCTTC.

This clonotype was observed many times. V usage is TRBV7-2 and J usage is TRBJ2-1, with 10 bases fitting TRBD2. The CDR3 is 15 amino acids. Trimming cost V 5 bases and J 4 bases; bases outside gene matches: 5. CDR1 SGHTA and CDR2 FQGNSA come from the germline V gene. The CDR3 DNA sequence: TGTGCCAGCAGCCCTAGCGGGGGATTTTACAATGAGCAGTTCTTC. Translation: CASSPSGGFYNEQFF.

J is TRBJ2-5 and V is TRBV7-2; no definite D call. Germline V gives CDR1 SGHTA, CDR2 FQGNSA. This CDR3 is 14 amino acids long. V lost 6 bases and J lost 5, with 16 bases in between. CDR3 loop: CASSSPPLGETQYF. The CDR3 region has the DNA TGTGCCAGCAGTTCTCCTCCCCTCGGGGAGACCCAGTACTTC.

The V gene is TRBV7-2, the J gene TRBJ2-7; 7 bases map to TRBD1. J gave up 4 bases and V 5 bases, and 8 bases lay outside the gene matches. Germline V gene lookup returns CDR1 SGHTA and CDR2 FQGNSA. The CDR3 extends over 14 amino acids. The CDR3 reads CASSQNPTGYEQYF. The CDR3 nucleotides are TGTGCCAGCAGCCAAAACCCGACAGGGTACGAGCAGTACTTC.

On this clonotype: A much larger clone differs from this one at a single base, so this may be a read error. V and J are TRBV4-2 and TRBJ2-4, with D unresolved. This CDR3 is 13 amino acids long. Germline V lookup: CDR1 LGHNA, CDR2 YNFKEQ. V gave up 5 bases and J gave up 15 bases, with 20 bases separating them. The CDR3: CASSGQRSYERYF. The CDR3 DNA is TGTGCCAGCAGCGGGCAGAGAAGCTACGAGCGGTACTTC.

The gene calls are TRBV6-6 and TRBJ2-3; D is unclear. In germline, CDR1 is MNHNY, CDR2 SVGAGI (reference sequence). The germline V and J ends were trimmed by 2 bases and 6 bases, with 18 bases remaining between them. CDR3 length equals 16 residues. The DNA of the CDR3 is TGTGCCAGCAGTTACCGCGCTGCCCGTCATTTGGATACGCAGTATTTT. Translation: CASSYRAARHLDTQYF.

The chain joins TRBV20-1 to TRBJ2-7, with D perhaps TRBD1 (6 bases). Per germline, CDR1 DFQATT and CDR2 SNEGSKA (reference sequence). The V end lost 6 bases, the J end lost 7 bases, and 19 bases lay between the germline ends. CDR3 length: 13 amino acids. The CDR3 DNA reads as TGCAGTGCGTCCGGGACACCCTCTGTGGAGCAGTACTTC. As protein: CSASGTPSVEQYF.

This chain uses TRBV20-1 with TRBJ1-3; TRBD1 agrees at 8 bases. Germline loops: CDR1 DFQATT, CDR2 SNEGSKA (reference sequence). The junction had 12 bases not matched to a gene; V was cut back by 6 bases and J by 2 bases. The CDR3 length is 16 residues. CDR3 coding DNA: TGCAGTGCCCCCTCCTCAACAGGGGGGGCTGGAAACACCATATATTTT. Its translation is CSAPSSTGGAGNTIYF.

Regarding this clonotype: Being one base from a much bigger clone, this may be a read error. The chain employs TRBV20-1 and TRBJ2-1, with D hard to call. Germline loops: CDR1 DFQATT, CDR2 SNEGSKA (reference sequence). This CDR3 is built from 13 residues. The V end lost 0 bases, the J end lost 5 bases, and 8 bases lay between the germline ends. The CDR3, as DNA: TGCAGTGCTAGAGATGACTGTAACAATGAGCAGTTCTTC. Amino acids: CSARDDCNNEQFF.

The chain combines TRBV5-1 with TRBJ2-5, with D unclear. V gave up 4 bases and J gave up 0 bases, with 19 bases separating them. The V gene's germline CDR1 is SGHRS and CDR2 YFSETQ. The CDR3 runs to 17 residues. This chain's CDR3 is CASSPPGSLDYQETQYF. DNA for the CDR3: TGCGCCAGCAGCCCTCCTGGTAGTCTTGATTACCAAGAGACCCAGTACTTC. Full variable domain (missing parts from reference TRBV5-1 and TRBJ2-5): KAGVTQTPRYLIKTRGQQVTLSCSPISGHRSVSWYQQTPGQGLQFLFEYFSETQRNKGNFPGRFSGRQFSNSRSEMNVSTLELGDSALYLCASSPPGSLDYQETQYFGPGTRLLVL.

The chain is built from TRBV5-1 and TRBJ2-6, with D unclear. Trimming removed 6 bases from V and 6 bases from J, with 10 bases in between. The CDR3 is 13 residues long. Germline loops: CDR1 SGHRS, CDR2 YFSETQ. The CDR3: CASTTGEANVLTF. DNA of the CDR3: TGCGCCAGCACGACCGGAGAGGCCAACGTCCTGACTTTC.

This clonotype occurred many times. The chain links TRBV24-1 to TRBJ2-1; tentatively, D is TRBD2 (5 bases). This CDR3 is built from 14 residues. The germline V gene encodes CDR1 KGHDR and CDR2 SFDVKD. Trimming stripped 8 bases from V and 1 base from J, with 11 bases between. This CDR3 is CATTRAGSYNEQFF. The CDR3 DNA reads TGTGCCACCACCCGGGCGGGTTCCTACAATGAGCAGTTCTTC.

The chain recombines TRBV5-1 with TRBJ2-3, with D maybe TRBD1 (7 bases). Germline V gives CDR1 SGHRS, CDR2 YFSETQ. The CDR3 is 16 residues long. V dropped 0 bases and J dropped 4 bases, with 15 bases sitting between them. CDR3 sequence reads: CASSLGLRGASDTQYF. In nucleotides, the CDR3 is TGCGCCAGCAGCTTGGGGCTCAGGGGGGCGTCAGATACGCAGTATTTT.

The genes are TRBV27 and TRBJ2-1; 8 bases are shared with TRBD1. Germline V gene lookup returns CDR1 MNHEY and CDR2 SMNVEV (reference sequence). V shed 5 bases and J 4 bases; nucleotides not matched to a gene: 16. The CDR3 has 18 residues. The CDR3 region is CASSIARGRADRYNEQFF. The CDR3 DNA sequence: TGTGCCAGCAGTATAGCCAGGGGGCGGGCGGACAGGTACAATGAGCAGTTCTTC.

This chain connects TRBV10-3 to TRBJ2-5; 7 bases fit TRBD2. Germline loops: CDR1 ENHRY, CDR2 SYGVKD. Losses at the gene ends were 3 bases for V and 5 bases for J; bases not matched to a gene: 3. CDR3 length: 13 amino acids. The CDR3 sequence is CAISEPAGETQYF. DNA of the CDR3: TGTGCCATCAGTGAACCAGCGGGGGAGACCCAGTACTTC.

The CDR3 DNA reads as TGTGCCAGCAGTGAAGCGACAGACACAGATACGCAGTATTTT. It specifies CASSEATDTDTQYF. The chain has TRBV6-1 and TRBJ2-3; a possible D gene is TRBD1 (5 bases). V was shortened by 0 bases and J by 2 bases, with 6 bases between the two germline ends. The CDR3 has 14 residues. Looked up from germline, CDR1 is MNHNS and CDR2 is SASEGT.

The chain uses TRBV7-2 and TRBJ2-2, with 10 bases aligning to TRBD1. Germline V gene lookup returns CDR1 SGHTA and CDR2 FQGNSA. CDR3 length equals 16 residues. Trimming at V came to 5 bases and at J to 2 bases, leaving 5 bases not matched to a gene. CDR3 amino acids: CASSRWTGGNTGELFF. The CDR3 DNA follows: TGTGCCAGCAGCCGGTGGACAGGGGGTAACACCGGGGAGCTGTTTTTT.

This clonotype occurred many times. The chain couples TRBV3-1 to TRBJ2-5; D remains unclear. The V gene lost 1 base and the J gene lost 5 bases, with 5 bases spanning the gap. This CDR3 contains 12 residues. CDR1 LGHDT and CDR2 YNNKEL come from the germline V gene (reference sequence). The CDR3, as DNA: TGTGCCAGCAGCCAAGTTGCGGAGACCCAGTACTTC. Protein product: CASSQVAETQYF.

The CDR3 nucleotides are TGCAGTGCTTTCTATCCCCGGGACGGCCACTACGAGCAGTACTTC. This encodes CSAFYPRDGHYEQYF. The chain uses TRBV20-1 and TRBJ2-4; perhaps D is TRBD1 or TRBD2 (5 bases each). The end of the DNA fits TRBJ2-7 better, so the J call may be wrong. The CDR3 loop spans 15 amino acids. Germline CDR1 and CDR2: DFQATT and SNEGSKA (reference sequence).

The genes are TRBV7-9 and TRBJ1-1; D is uncertain. CDR3 length: 14 amino acids. The ends were cut back, 6 bases at V and 11 bases at J, with 22 bases in the middle. Germline V lookup: CDR1 SEHNR, CDR2 FQNEAQ (reference sequence). The CDR3 DNA follows: TGTGCCAGCAGTTCAACATCCGGTAACTCGGGGGCTTTCTTT. As protein: CASSSTSGNSGAFF.

V and J are TRBV7-3 and TRBJ2-1; D is possibly TRBD1 or TRBD2 (7 bases each). TRBJ2-7 matches the DNA end more closely, so the J call is doubtful. This CDR3 is built from 16 residues. In germline, CDR1 is SGHTA, CDR2 FQGTGA. The CDR3 loop is CASSRGGGGSYNEQYF. CDR3 sequence (DNA): TGTGCCAGCAGCCGTGGGGGAGGGGGCTCCTACAATGAGCAGTACTTC.

This sequence joins TRBV20-1 and TRBJ1-4; D gene ambiguous. Germline values: CDR1 DFQATT, CDR2 SNEGSKA (reference sequence). V was trimmed by 1 base and J by 0 bases, leaving 12 bases between them. CDR3 size: 16 residues. CDR3 sequence reads: CSARGGSGATNEKLFF. CDR3 nucleotide sequence: TGCAGTGCTAGAGGCGGGTCGGGTGCAACTAATGAAAAACTGTTTTTT.

This clonotype was counted ten times or more. V and J are TRBV20-1 and TRBJ2-1, with unresolved D. The germline V gene encodes CDR1 DFQATT and CDR2 SNEGSKA (reference sequence). The CDR3 consists of 16 residues. V was cut by 0 bases and J by 0 bases, with 12 bases left in between. DNA for the CDR3: TGCAGTGCTAGAGAGTCAGGCCGTAGCTCCTACAATGAGCAGTTCTTC. This sequence encodes CSARESGRSSYNEQFF.

This clonotype appeared many times. The CDR3 loop is CATGGQGGSGLATYEQYF. Written as DNA, the CDR3 is TGTGCCACCGGGGGACAGGGTGGTTCGGGACTAGCGACCTACGAGCAGTACTTC. The gene calls are TRBV10-3 and TRBJ2-7; TRBD2 is a possible D gene (10 bases). This CDR3 spans 18 amino acids. Germline CDR1 reads ENHRY; CDR2 reads SYGVKD. Trimming removed 10 bases from V and 2 bases from J, with 30 bases in between.

Comments on this clonotype: A much bigger clone sits one base away, suggesting this may be a read error. This chain joins TRBV7-2 and TRBJ2-7, with TRBD2 matching over 7 bases. After removal of 0 bases from V and 3 bases from J, the junction contained 8 bases not matched to a gene. CDR3 length equals 16 residues. The V gene's germline CDR1 is SGHTA and CDR2 FQGNSA. CDR3 sequence reads: CASSLAFGTTFYEQYF. The CDR3 DNA sequence: TGTGCCAGCAGCTTAGCATTCGGGACTACCTTCTACGAGCAGTACTTC.

V is TRBV20-1 and J is TRBJ1-5; 7 bases line up with TRBD1. The CDR3 runs 15 residues. Losses at the gene ends were 4 bases for V and 8 bases for J; bases not matched to a gene: 14. CDR1 is DFQATT and CDR2 is SNEGSKA in the germline V gene (reference sequence). The CDR3 loop reads CSATVSRDSREPQHF. CDR3 coding DNA: TGCAGTGCTACAGTCAGCCGGGACAGTAGAGAGCCCCAGCATTTT.

V gene TRBV3-1 combines with J gene TRBJ2-7; 7 nucleotides align to TRBD2. V shed 6 bases and J 0 bases; nucleotides not matched to a gene: 2. Looked up from germline, CDR1 is LGHDT and CDR2 is YNNKEL (reference sequence). CDR3 length: 13 amino acids. As DNA, the CDR3 is TGTGCCAGCAGGGAGCGGGGCTCCTACGAGCAGTACTTC. Its translation: CASRERGSYEQYF.

This clonotype was found a few times. This chain joins TRBV6-5 and TRBJ1-1, with D unclear. Germline CDR1 MNHEY, CDR2 SVGAGI. The CDR3 covers 15 residues. V lost 0 bases to trimming and J lost 5 bases, with 13 bases between them. The CDR3 spells CASSYSRRLGTEAFF. The CDR3 nucleotides read TGTGCCAGCAGTTACTCTAGGCGGCTAGGGACTGAAGCTTTCTTT.